This T cell receptor (beta chain) comes out of a study of T cell changes during pregnancy in multiple sclerosis (dated by TCRdb to the late 2010s). Turning to the overall study: The study examined how the T cell repertoire changed over the course of pregnancy in women with multiple sclerosis.

Library method: the immunoSEQ multiplex PCR assay. In its TCRdb copy, this immuneACCESS table keeps in-frame sequences only and misses some clones. Where compared with another copy, unresolved V genes explain less than half of these, and the others have no known cause. This sample is represented by about 58,000 clones; about 90% of them were singletons. The ten largest clones add up to about 0.49% of the sample. A note on this clone: Its antigen is not yet known. Base qualities are missing; no much larger clone stands one base away.

The junction shows trimming of 3 bases on V and 7 bases on J, plus 13 bases between the germline ends. CDR1 SGHDT and CDR2 YYEEEE are derived from the germline V gene. The CDR3, from cysteine to phenylalanine, totals 13 residues. CDR3 DNA is the only sequence kept; it has 39 bases, read in frame from the first base. Sequencing used CD4+ T cells from peripheral blood mononuclear cells, obtained after pregnancy. The TCR comes from a female donor in good health, enrolled as a control in a pregnancy study. Rearrangement joined TRBV5-6 to TRBJ1-2; TRBD1 is perhaps the D gene, given 6 matching bases. The nucleotide sequence reads TGTGCCAGCAGCTCTCGCGACAGGTTTGGCTACACCTTC. Its product reads: CASSSRDRFGYTF.